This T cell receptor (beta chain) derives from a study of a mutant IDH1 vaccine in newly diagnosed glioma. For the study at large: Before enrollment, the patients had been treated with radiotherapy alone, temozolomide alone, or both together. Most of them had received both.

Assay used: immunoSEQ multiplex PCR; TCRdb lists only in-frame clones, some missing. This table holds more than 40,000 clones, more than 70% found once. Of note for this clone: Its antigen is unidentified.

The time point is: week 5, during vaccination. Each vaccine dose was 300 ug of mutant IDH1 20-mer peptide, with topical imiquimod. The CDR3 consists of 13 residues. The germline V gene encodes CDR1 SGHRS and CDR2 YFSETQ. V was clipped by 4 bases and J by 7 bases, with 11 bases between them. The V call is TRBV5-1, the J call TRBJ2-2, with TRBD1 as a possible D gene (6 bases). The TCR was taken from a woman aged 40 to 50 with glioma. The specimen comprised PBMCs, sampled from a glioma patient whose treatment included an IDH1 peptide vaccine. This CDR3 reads CASSPRDNGELFF. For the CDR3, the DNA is TGCGCCAGCAGCCCACGGGACAACGGGGAGCTGTTTTTT.